Given below is one TCR beta chain in context. Measured with immunoSEQ multiplex PCR; TCRdb has only the in-frame clones, and not every one. The table shows over 70,000 clones, with 60% to 80% occurring only once. The data were obtained in a study of blood T cell repertoires in COVID-19. About the research overall: The study drew acute and convalescent COVID-19 samples from the United States, Italy and Spain. PBMCs, B-cell-depleted T cells, or T cells were the source of the cDNA or gDNA that made up the material.

Patients of the Seattle cohort, enrolled during active infection, were followed longitudinally. Sequencing was performed on peripheral blood. This TCR derives from a man between 65 and 79 years old with COVID-19, enrolled during active disease.

In nucleotides, the CDR3 is TGTGCCAGCAGCCTTGGGGGGACTAGCGGGCATGAGCAGTTCTTC. The encoded protein is CASSLGGTSGHEQFF. The chain employs TRBV9 and TRBJ2-1; 12 bases map to TRBD2. This CDR3 is 15 amino acids long. With V trimmed by 4 bases and J by 8 bases, 7 bases remained unmatched. CDR1 SGDLS and CDR2 YYNGEE come from the germline V gene.